This T cell receptor (beta chain) was identified during a study of STAT3 mutations in large granular lymphocyte leukemia. Study-wide context: More than half of T-LGLL patients received immunosuppressive therapy.

Trimming took 6 bases from V and 5 from J, leaving 10 bases between them. The length of the CDR3 is 11 residues. Germline lookup yields CDR1 DFQATT and CDR2 SNEGSKA (reference sequence). Findings and limits, study-wide: Treatment regimens differed across patients between samplings. Every T-LGLL patient had at least one immunodominant TCRbeta clonotype. In several patients, dominant TCR clone burden exceeded STAT3 mutant burden.

The method was immunoSEQ multiplex PCR; TCRdb's version includes in-frame clones alone and lacks a portion of them. The sample carries 2,000 to 3,000 clones, around 32% recorded once. With regard to this clone: What it recognizes is unknown.

Sequencing was carried out using PBMCs. The TCR comes from a human donor with T large granular lymphocyte leukemia. Some clones in this sample may be carry-over from other donors' samples. This chain joins TRBV20-1 and TRBJ1-2, with D tentatively TRBD1 (5 bases). The CDR3 DNA is TGCAGTGCAACGGGGGGGTATGGCTACACCTTC. The encoded protein is CSATGGYGYTF.